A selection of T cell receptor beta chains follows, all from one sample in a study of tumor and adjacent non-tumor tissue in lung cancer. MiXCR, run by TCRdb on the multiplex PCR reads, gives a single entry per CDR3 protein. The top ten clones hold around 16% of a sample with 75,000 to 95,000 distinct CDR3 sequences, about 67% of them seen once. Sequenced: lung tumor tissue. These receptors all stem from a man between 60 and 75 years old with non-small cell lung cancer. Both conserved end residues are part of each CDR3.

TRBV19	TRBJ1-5	CASSMRKQGMATQLQHF
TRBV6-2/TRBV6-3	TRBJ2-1	CAISMDNEHFF
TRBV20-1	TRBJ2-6	CSAHGDSRSGANVLTF
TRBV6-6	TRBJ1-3	CASRLDTIYF
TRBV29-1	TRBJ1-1	CKPSGPGLGGEAFF
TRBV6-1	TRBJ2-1	CANSEAGAAYNEQFF
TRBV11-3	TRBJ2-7	CASSRGGTTRFPKKYF
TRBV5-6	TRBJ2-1	CASSLELLETSTYNEQFF
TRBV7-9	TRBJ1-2	CASSLAGCYTF
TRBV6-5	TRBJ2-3	CATTGGAITDTQYF
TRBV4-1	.	CASSQGLAGGTDTQHF
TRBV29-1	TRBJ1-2	CIVEVGSYGYTF
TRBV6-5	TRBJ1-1	CASRCDRAAFF
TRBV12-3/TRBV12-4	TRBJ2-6	CASSSGTSVSGANVMTF
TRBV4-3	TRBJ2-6	CASSQDRFTSCGANVLTF